Listed below are T cell receptor beta chains from one sample, sequenced in a study of blood T cell repertoires in COVID-19. Assay: immunoSEQ multiplex PCR; the TCRdb copy retains only in-frame clones and omits some. There are some 190,000 clones in the sample; around 84% occur only once, and almost 5% lies in the top ten. The source material was peripheral blood. The receptors derive from a woman over 75 with acute or convalescent COVID-19. Each CDR3 is given with its conserved first and last residue. The D gene is left open where the match is weak. Where a row states a size, it is once, few, many or the class of an expanded clone; other rows omit it.

D gene: TRBD1
J gene: TRBJ1-6
clone size: -
V gene: TRBV28
CDR3 protein: CASTGTGGVGSPLHF
CDR3 DNA: TGTGCCAGTACCGGGACAGGGGGGGTAGGGTCACCCCTCCACTTT

D gene: TRBD2
J gene: TRBJ2-1
clone size: -
V gene: TRBV5-1
CDR3 protein: CASRLASGTYNEQFF
CDR3 DNA: TGCGCCAGCAGACTGGCTAGCGGGACCTACAATGAGCAGTTCTTC

D gene: TRBD1
J gene: TRBJ2-3
clone size: -
V gene: TRBV5-4
CDR3 protein: CASSLPGQGRTDTQYF
CDR3 DNA: TGTGCCAGCAGCTTGCCGGGACAGGGTAGGACAGATACGCAGTATTTT

D gene: -
J gene: TRBJ2-1
clone size: -
V gene: TRBV5-1
CDR3 protein: CASSLGDRYNEQFF
CDR3 DNA: TGCGCCAGCAGCTTAGGTGACAGGTACAATGAGCAGTTCTTC

D gene: -
J gene: TRBJ1-4
clone size: -
V gene: TRBV27
CDR3 protein: CASSLLPSARNEKLFF
CDR3 DNA: TGTGCCAGCAGTTTGTTGCCTTCGGCGCGGAATGAAAAACTGTTTTTT

D gene: -
J gene: TRBJ1-2
clone size: -
V gene: TRBV4-1
CDR3 protein: CASSQAPVTNYGYTF
CDR3 DNA: TGCGCCAGCAGCCAGGCCCCAGTGACTAACTATGGCTACACCTTC

D gene: -
J gene: TRBJ1-1
clone size: -
V gene: TRBV28
CDR3 protein: CASSLLGRVGNTEAFF
CDR3 DNA: TGTGCCAGCAGTTTGTTGGGGAGGGTGGGGAACACTGAAGCTTTCTTT

D gene: -
J gene: TRBJ2-7
clone size: -
V gene: TRBV5-1
CDR3 protein: CASSLTGYEQYF
CDR3 DNA: TGCGCCAGCAGCTTGACAGGGTACGAGCAGTACTTC

D gene: TRBD1
J gene: TRBJ1-6
clone size: -
V gene: TRBV7-3
CDR3 protein: CASSTTGAGDSPLHF
CDR3 DNA: TGTGCCAGCAGCACTACAGGGGCAGGGGATTCACCCCTCCACTTT

D gene: -
J gene: TRBJ2-1
clone size: -
V gene: TRBV27
CDR3 protein: CASRSVEARSYNEQFF
CDR3 DNA: TGTGCCAGCAGATCCGTAGAGGCCCGCTCCTACAATGAGCAGTTCTTC

D gene: TRBD1
J gene: TRBJ1-2
clone size: -
V gene: TRBV6-1
CDR3 protein: CASSARGQVFNYTF
CDR3 DNA: TGTGCCAGCAGTGCTCGCGGACAGGTATTCAACTACACCTTC

D gene: TRBD1
J gene: TRBJ1-5
clone size: -
V gene: TRBV24-1
CDR3 protein: CATSEGQGYNQPQHF
CDR3 DNA: TGTGCCACCAGTGAAGGACAGGGTTACAATCAGCCCCAGCATTTT

D gene: -
J gene: TRBJ2-7
clone size: -
V gene: TRBV9
CDR3 protein: CASSGPAYEQYF
CDR3 DNA: TGTGCCAGCAGTGGGCCGGCCTACGAGCAGTACTTC

D gene: -
J gene: TRBJ2-7
clone size: -
V gene: TRBV5-4
CDR3 protein: CASSLGPGTYEQYF
CDR3 DNA: TGTGCCAGCAGCTTGGGGCCAGGAACCTACGAGCAGTACTTC

D gene: TRBD1
J gene: TRBJ1-2
clone size: once
V gene: TRBV5-1
CDR3 protein: CASSLMPGGDGYTF
CDR3 DNA: TGCGCCAGCAGCTTGATGCCAGGGGGTGACGGCTACACCTTC

D gene: -
J gene: TRBJ1-5
clone size: -
V gene: TRBV7-8
CDR3 protein: CASSYVGGWDQPQHF
CDR3 DNA: TGTGCCAGCAGCTACGTCGGGGGTTGGGATCAGCCCCAGCATTTT

D gene: -
J gene: TRBJ1-4
clone size: -
V gene: TRBV7-3
CDR3 protein: CASSLVRGEKLFF
CDR3 DNA: TGTGCCAGCAGCTTAGTACGGGGTGAAAAACTGTTTTTT

D gene: TRBD1
J gene: TRBJ1-3
clone size: -
V gene: TRBV27
CDR3 protein: CASSPQWTGAQPIYF
CDR3 DNA: TGTGCCAGCAGTCCCCAATGGACAGGCGCCCAGCCCATATATTTT

D gene: -
J gene: TRBJ1-1
clone size: -
V gene: TRBV6-1
CDR3 protein: CASSYLYTEAFF
CDR3 DNA: TGTGCCAGCAGTTATCTTTACACTGAAGCTTTCTTT

D gene: TRBD2
J gene: TRBJ2-7
clone size: few
V gene: TRBV11-2
CDR3 protein: CASSLIGGRMYEQYF
CDR3 DNA: TGTGCCAGCAGCTTGATTGGCGGGAGGATGTACGAGCAGTACTTC

D gene: TRBD2
J gene: TRBJ2-6
clone size: -
V gene: TRBV5-4
CDR3 protein: CASRPGGAVSGANVLTF
CDR3 DNA: TGTGCCAGCAGGCCCGGGGGGGCCGTCTCTGGGGCCAACGTCCTGACTTTC

D gene: -
J gene: TRBJ1-4
clone size: -
V gene: TRBV18
CDR3 protein: CASSPRGEKLFF
CDR3 DNA: TGTGCCAGCTCACCACGCGGTGAAAAACTGTTTTTT

D gene: -
J gene: TRBJ2-7
clone size: -
V gene: TRBV7-2
CDR3 protein: CASSFIAGIFYEQYF
CDR3 DNA: TGTGCCAGCAGCTTCATCGCAGGAATATTCTACGAGCAGTACTTC

D gene: -
J gene: TRBJ2-7
clone size: -
V gene: TRBV18
CDR3 protein: CASSPQAKPYEQYF
CDR3 DNA: TGTGCCAGCTCCCCGCAGGCGAAGCCCTACGAGCAGTACTTC

D gene: -
J gene: TRBJ2-7
clone size: -
V gene: TRBV5-5
CDR3 protein: CASSLDRSSYEQYF
CDR3 DNA: TGTGCCAGCAGCTTAGACAGGAGCTCCTACGAGCAGTACTTC

D gene: TRBD1
J gene: TRBJ1-1
clone size: -
V gene: TRBV4-1
CDR3 protein: CASSQIFPDRGTEAFF
CDR3 DNA: TGCGCCAGCAGCCAAATTTTCCCCGACAGGGGCACTGAAGCTTTCTTT

D gene: TRBD1
J gene: TRBJ2-1
clone size: -
V gene: TRBV5-4
CDR3 protein: CASSSGTGGRNEQFF
CDR3 DNA: TGTGCCAGCAGTTCCGGGACAGGGGGTCGCAATGAGCAGTTCTTC

D gene: -
J gene: TRBJ2-3
clone size: -
V gene: TRBV19
CDR3 protein: CASRSPGRHRLTDTQYF
CDR3 DNA: TGTGCCAGTAGATCTCCCGGCAGACACCGCCTCACAGATACGCAGTATTTT

D gene: TRBD1
J gene: TRBJ2-3
clone size: -
V gene: TRBV19
CDR3 protein: CASSPTGGSTQYF
CDR3 DNA: TGTGCCAGTAGTCCCACAGGGGGGTCGACGCAGTATTTT

D gene: TRBD1
J gene: TRBJ1-1
clone size: -
V gene: TRBV28
CDR3 protein: CASSATGTGQF
CDR3 DNA: TGTGCCAGCAGTGCCACAGGGACAGGACAATTT

D gene: TRBD2
J gene: TRBJ2-1
clone size: -
V gene: TRBV7-7
CDR3 protein: CASSLAGGPRDEQFF
CDR3 DNA: TGTGCTAGCAGCTTAGCGGGAGGGCCTCGGGATGAGCAGTTCTTC

D gene: TRBD1
J gene: TRBJ2-5
clone size: -
V gene: TRBV19
CDR3 protein: CASSPRGRPETQYF
CDR3 DNA: TGTGCCAGTAGTCCGAGGGGGCGCCCAGAGACCCAGTACTTC

D gene: -
J gene: TRBJ1-6
clone size: -
V gene: TRBV18
CDR3 protein: CASSPLGGESPLHF
CDR3 DNA: TGTGCCAGCTCACCACTCGGGGGAGAATCACCCCTCCACTTT

D gene: TRBD2
J gene: TRBJ2-2
clone size: once
V gene: TRBV4-3
CDR3 protein: CASSQDPAGGNSPGELFF
CDR3 DNA: TGCGCCAGCAGCCAAGACCCCGCGGGAGGGAACAGTCCCGGGGAGCTGTTTTTT

D gene: TRBD1
J gene: TRBJ1-1
clone size: -
V gene: TRBV6-2/TRBV6-3
CDR3 protein: CASSKRSGTGEVNTEAFF
CDR3 DNA: TGTGCCAGCAGTAAGCGGTCCGGGACAGGGGAGGTGAACACTGAAGCTTTCTTT

D gene: TRBD2
J gene: TRBJ2-7
clone size: -
V gene: TRBV9
CDR3 protein: CASSSRDYPYEQYF
CDR3 DNA: TGTGCCAGCAGCTCCCGGGACTATCCCTACGAGCAGTACTTC

D gene: -
J gene: TRBJ2-5
clone size: -
V gene: TRBV9
CDR3 protein: CASSVGQREETQYF
CDR3 DNA: TGTGCCAGCAGCGTAGGCCAGCGGGAAGAGACCCAGTACTTC

D gene: TRBD1
J gene: TRBJ1-5
clone size: -
V gene: TRBV5-1
CDR3 protein: CASSPGTGGNQPQHF
CDR3 DNA: TGCGCCAGCAGTCCTGGGACAGGGGGCAATCAGCCCCAGCATTTT

D gene: TRBD1
J gene: TRBJ2-1
clone size: -
V gene: TRBV9
CDR3 protein: CASSGRQGAYNEQFF
CDR3 DNA: TGTGCCAGCAGCGGGAGACAGGGGGCCTACAATGAGCAGTTCTTC

D gene: -
J gene: TRBJ1-3
clone size: -
V gene: TRBV7-6
CDR3 protein: CASSLPGGNTIYF
CDR3 DNA: TGTGCCAGCAGCTTACCAGGTGGAAACACCATATATTTT